This T cell receptor (beta chain) was observed in a study of blood T cell repertoires in COVID-19. Study as a whole: PBMCs, B-cell-depleted T cells, or T cells were the source of the cDNA or gDNA that made up the material.

The ends were cut back, 0 bases at V and 7 bases at J, with 9 bases in the middle. The CDR3 has 12 amino acids. Looked up from germline, CDR1 is GTSNPN and CDR2 is SVGIG (reference sequence). The authors' processing: Using reference gene primer amplification, nucleated cell counts were estimated. Here immunoSEQ multiplex PCR was the method, and the copy in TCRdb shows in-frame clones only, minus some. Clonal size and the V and J genes are those of that table, whereas D and trimming came from the DNA. The sample lists hundreds of thousands of clones, more than 75% seen once, with 3.5% to 4.5% in the top ten. Either two negative PCRs, clearance, or symptom resolution qualified Cohort 3 donors as recovered.

V gene TRBV30 combines with J gene TRBJ1-1; D gene uncertain. Sequencing was performed on PBMCs or T cells enriched from blood (not recorded which). This TCR was recovered from a man aged 25-45 years who had recovered from COVID-19. The CDR3 nucleotides read TGTGCCTGGAGTGTAGGCAGGTATGAAGCTTTCTTT. It specifies CAWSVGRYEAFF.